One sample yielded the 28 T cell receptor beta chains listed below, sequenced in a study of technical replicates of blood from a few donors. The data were produced by immunoSEQ multiplex PCR, yet TCRdb's version contains in-frame clones alone and is incomplete. The sample lists around 92,000 clones; 95% were seen once. Sequencing was done on a sample of T cells isolated from PBMCs. The receptors come from a human donor in good health.

The CDR3 spells CASSLVGGTGGSRSEAFF. In DNA form, the CDR3 reads TGTGCCAGCAGCTTAGTGGGGGGGACAGGGGGCTCTAGGAGTGAAGCTTTCTTT. The chain recombines TRBV7-9 with TRBJ1-1; TRBD1 matches 12 bases. This CDR3 region has 18 residues. Germline CDR1 reads SEHNR; CDR2 reads FQNEAQ (reference sequence). The J segment lost 7 bases and the V segment lost 1 base, leaving 13 bases of the junction unmatched.

The rearrangement links TRBV2 to TRBJ2-7; 8 bases agree with TRBD1. Germline CDR1 SNHLY, CDR2 FYNNEI. The CDR3 is made up of 14 amino acids. J was trimmed by 4 bases and V by 2 bases; bases with no gene match: 4. CDR3 nucleotide sequence: TGTGCCAGCAGTGAACAGGGGGCTTCGTACGAGCAGTACTTC. It codes for CASSEQGASYEQYF.

This chain joins TRBV7-9 and TRBJ2-1; D is undetermined. V was cut by 6 bases and J by 0 bases, with 15 bases left in between. The germline V gene has CDR1 SEHNR and CDR2 FQNEAQ (reference sequence). The CDR3 is 16 residues long. CDR3 protein: CASRRSAESSYNEQFF. The DNA for the CDR3 is TGTGCCAGCAGACGAAGCGCAGAAAGCTCCTACAATGAGCAGTTCTTC.

V and J are TRBV15 and TRBJ1-1; no definite D call. CDR3 length: 14 amino acids. V dropped 3 bases and J dropped 4 bases, with 12 bases sitting between them. Germline V lookup: CDR1 LNHNV, CDR2 YYDKDF (reference sequence). CDR3 bases: TGTGCCACCAGCAGGCAGCCGGGGAGCACTGAAGCTTTCTTT. Its translation is CATSRQPGSTEAFF.

The chain is built from TRBV5-1 and TRBJ2-5; TRBD2 agrees at 10 bases. The V gene's germline CDR1 is SGHRS and CDR2 YFSETQ. CDR3 size: 19 residues. Trimming removed 0 bases from V and 2 bases from J; junction bases left unmatched: 13. CDR3 residues: CASSLGGTSASSRQETQYF. The CDR3 DNA reads as TGCGCCAGCAGCTTGGGAGGGACTAGCGCATCATCCCGGCAAGAGACCCAGTACTTC.

This chain joins TRBV28 and TRBJ2-3; TRBD2 agrees at 7 bases. V lost 6 bases to trimming and J lost 4 bases; unmatched junction nucleotides: 10. CDR1 is MDHEN, CDR2 SYDVKM, per germline. This CDR3 spans 15 amino acids. The CDR3 reads CASRSGGVGSDTQYF. The CDR3 DNA is TGTGCCAGCAGGTCGGGAGGAGTTGGGTCAGATACGCAGTATTTT. Based on the CDR3 plus reference TRBV28 and TRBJ2-3, the full variable domain is DVKVTQSSRYLVKRTGEKVFLECVQDMDHENMFWYRQDPGLGLRLIYFSYDVKMKEKGDIPEGYSVSREKKERFSLILESASTNQTSMYLCASRSGGVGSDTQYFGPGTRLTVL.

The chain has TRBV19 and TRBJ1-2; D uncertain. CDR1 LNHDA and CDR2 SQIVND come from the germline V gene (reference sequence). V lost 5 bases to trimming and J lost 5 bases, with 9 bases between them. The CDR3 contains 12 residues. CDR3 amino acids: CASSFGRYGYTF. CDR3 in DNA: TGTGCCAGTAGTTTCGGGAGGTATGGCTACACCTTC.

The V gene is TRBV7-9, the J gene TRBJ2-1; 14 nucleotides align to TRBD2. V shed 4 bases and J 10 bases; nucleotides not matched to a gene: 9. The V gene's germline CDR1 is SEHNR and CDR2 FQNEAQ (reference sequence). The CDR3 consists of 16 residues. CDR3 region: CASSSPTSGRGVEQFF. CDR3 bases: TGTGCCAGCAGCTCACCGACTAGCGGGAGGGGGGTAGAGCAGTTCTTC. Together with reference TRBV7-9 and TRBJ2-1, the CDR3 gives the full variable domain: DTGVSQNPRHKITKRGQNVTFRCDPISEHNRLYWYRQTLGQGPEFLTYFQNEAQLEKSRLLSDRFSAERPKGSFSTLEIQRTEQGDSAMYLCASSSPTSGRGVEQFFGPGTRLTVL.

This clone was detected once. The chain carries TRBV11-2 and TRBJ2-2; 8 bases line up with TRBD1. Trimming at V came to 6 bases and at J to 7 bases, leaving 10 bases not matched to a gene. Germline lookup yields CDR1 SGHAT and CDR2 FQNNGV. The CDR3 is 15 residues long. CDR3 nucleotides: TGTGCCAGCAGGGACCGGGACAGGATTGGCGGGGAGCTGTTTTTT. This codes for CASRDRDRIGGELFF.

The CDR3 coding sequence is TGTGCCAGCAGCGCTCCCCGGGGCTACACCTTC. It is translated as CASSAPRGYTF. The rearrangement links TRBV9 to TRBJ1-2, with no clear D. Trimming removed 3 bases at V and 8 bases at J, with 8 bases between. Germline V gene lookup returns CDR1 SGDLS and CDR2 YYNGEE. The CDR3 extends over 11 amino acids.

The chain uses TRBV5-1 and TRBJ2-5; D may be TRBD1 (7 bases). Germline lookup yields CDR1 SGHRS and CDR2 YFSETQ. This CDR3 comprises 14 residues. The ends were cut back, 3 bases at V and 5 bases at J, with 14 bases in the middle. This CDR3 is CASSSRGALETQYF. In DNA form, the CDR3 reads TGCGCCAGCAGCTCCAGGGGGGCTCTGGAGACCCAGTACTTC.

This clone was observed a single time. The chain has TRBV18 and TRBJ2-1; 7 nucleotides line up with TRBD1. Per the germline V gene, CDR1 is KGHSH and CDR2 is LQKENI. This CDR3 spans 15 amino acids. V shed 8 bases, J shed 0 bases, and the junction held 7 bases outside the gene matches. In nucleotides, the CDR3 is TGTGCCAGCCTGCAACAGGGGAGCTCCTACAATGAGCAGTTCTTC. Its translation is CASLQQGSSYNEQFF.

Here the CDR3 reads CASSLQDTEAFF. CDR3 nucleotides: TGTGCCAGCAGCTTACAGGACACTGAAGCTTTCTTT. The J gene is TRBJ1-1, the V gene TRBV7-9, with D unclear. In germline, CDR1 is SEHNR, CDR2 FQNEAQ (reference sequence). The CDR3 consists of 12 residues. Between the trimmed V and J ends, which lost 2 bases and 3 bases, there was a span of 4 bases.

The chain carries TRBV28 and TRBJ2-2; the match to TRBD2 covers 9 bases. The V gene end was trimmed by 2 bases and the J gene end by 5 bases; junction bases not matched to a gene: 0. CDR1 and CDR2 (germline): MDHEN, SYDVKM. There are 14 residues in the CDR3. CDR3 nucleotides: TGTGCCAGCAGTTTAAGCGGGAGGACCGGGGAGCTGTTTTTT. Its translation is CASSLSGRTGELFF.

This chain uses TRBV11-2 with TRBJ2-2; a possible D gene is TRBD2 (5 bases). CDR3 length equals 17 residues. V was pared by 2 bases and J by 1 base, with 14 bases between. Germline CDR1 and CDR2: SGHAT and FQNNGV. The chain's CDR3 is CASSLRWTDENTGELFF. Written as DNA, the CDR3 is TGTGCCAGCAGCTTAAGGTGGACTGACGAGAACACCGGGGAGCTGTTTTTT.

The genes are TRBV9 and TRBJ2-1; D gene uncertain. Germline V gene data show CDR1 as SGDLS and CDR2 as YYNGEE. CDR3 length equals 13 residues. The ends were cut back, 2 bases at V and 8 bases at J, with 11 bases in the middle. The CDR3 region is CASSVLEVDEQFF. The CDR3, as DNA: TGTGCCAGCAGCGTCTTAGAAGTAGATGAGCAGTTCTTC.

The chain uses TRBV5-1 and TRBJ2-7; 9 bases line up with TRBD2. Germline CDR1 reads SGHRS; CDR2 reads YFSETQ. The V and J ends lost 0 bases and 7 bases, in that order; junction bases with no gene match: 20. The CDR3 extends over 19 amino acids. CDR3 nucleotides: TGCGCCAGCAGCTTGGGGTTAGCGGGAGACACATTAGGTCAGAGGGAGCAGTACTTC. It is translated as CASSLGLAGDTLGQREQYF. The entire variable domain, with the rest obtained from reference TRBV5-1 and TRBJ2-7, is as follows: KAGVTQTPRYLIKTRGQQVTLSCSPISGHRSVSWYQQTPGQGLQFLFEYFSETQRNKGNFPGRFSGRQFSNSRSEMNVSTLELGDSALYLCASSLGLAGDTLGQREQYFGPGTRLTVT.

In its sample, this clone was seen once. The chain recombines TRBV29-1 with TRBJ2-5, with 14 bases fitting TRBD2. The trim removed 6 bases at V and 1 base at J, leaving 13 bases unmatched. This CDR3 has 18 residues. From germline, CDR1 is SQVTM and CDR2 ANQGSEA. CDR3 region: CSVVGRLAGGPSQETQYF. The DNA for the CDR3 is TGCAGCGTAGTGGGCCGACTAGCGGGAGGGCCGAGCCAAGAGACCCAGTACTTC.

Remarks on this clone: The junction shows a germline mismatch at one end, possibly a read error. This rearrangement joins TRBV7-7 to TRBJ2-3, with 8 nucleotides matching TRBD1. The CDR3 totals 14 residues. Germline V gives CDR1 SSHAT, CDR2 FNYEAQ (reference sequence). The CDR3 bases are TGTGCTAGCAGCCAGGACAGGGACACAGATACGCAGTATTTT. Encoded protein: CASSQDRDTDTQYF.

CDR3 sequence (DNA): TGTGCCAGCAGGGTGACTAGCGTGGTGCAGTACTTC. It codes for CASRVTSVVQYF. This rearrangement joins TRBV6-1 to TRBJ2-5, with 8 bases matching TRBD2. The trim removed 6 bases at V and 11 bases at J, leaving 8 bases unmatched. Germline values: CDR1 MNHNS, CDR2 SASEGT. The CDR3 runs 12 residues.

The chain couples TRBV5-6 to TRBJ2-7, with TRBD1 identical over 8 bases. Per germline, CDR1 SGHDT and CDR2 YYEEEE. V trimming: 3 bases; J trimming: 6 bases; junction bases outside the gene matches: 8. The CDR3 length is 14 residues. The DNA for the CDR3 is TGTGCCAGCAGCTACCCGACAGGGGCGGGCGAGCAGTACTTC. Amino acid sequence: CASSYPTGAGEQYF.

V and J are TRBV6-4 and TRBJ2-1, with a tentative D call TRBD1 (5 bases). V lost 5 bases to trimming and J lost 1 base, with 6 bases between them. Looked up from germline, CDR1 is MRHNA and CDR2 is SNTAGT. This CDR3 spans 13 amino acids. In DNA, the CDR3 is TGTGCCAGCAGTCGACAGTCCTACAATGAGCAGTTCTTC. Translating gives CASSRQSYNEQFF.

The chain combines TRBV5-1 with TRBJ1-5, with D uncertain. The CDR3 runs to 14 residues. Germline values: CDR1 SGHRS, CDR2 YFSETQ. Between the trimmed V and J ends, which lost 3 bases and 5 bases, there was a span of 12 bases. Written as DNA, the CDR3 is TGCGCCAGCAGCTCGGGGATTGGGGATCAGCCCCAGCATTTT. It translates to CASSSGIGDQPQHF.

The CDR3, as DNA: TGCGCCAGCAGCTTGGATCAGGGTACTAACTATGGCTACACCTTC. Translation: CASSLDQGTNYGYTF. V and J are TRBV5-1 and TRBJ1-2; maybe TRBD1 (5 bases). Germline lookup yields CDR1 SGHRS and CDR2 YFSETQ. This CDR3 region has 15 residues. V was cut by 0 bases and J by 0 bases, with 9 bases left in between.

This clone was seen a few times. The CDR3 DNA sequence: TGCGCCAGCAGCCAAGGGGGCTGGTTTGGGGAGGGTGAAGGGCGCGGCGAGCAGTACTTC. Encoded protein: CASSQGGWFGEGEGRGEQYF. This rearrangement joins TRBV4-1 to TRBJ2-7, with TRBD2 identical over 7 bases. Germline CDR1 and CDR2: MGHRA and YSYEKL. The trim removed 1 base at V and 6 bases at J, leaving 24 bases unmatched. This CDR3 comprises 20 residues.

V and J are TRBV18 and TRBJ1-1, with D maybe TRBD1 (5 bases). Germline CDR1 KGHSH, CDR2 LQKENI. V was clipped by 8 bases and J by 0 bases, with 10 bases between them. The CDR3 runs to 13 residues. This CDR3 is CASTTGLNTEAFF. The CDR3 DNA reads as TGTGCCAGCACAACAGGTCTGAACACTGAAGCTTTCTTT.

This clone was detected only once. J is TRBJ1-2 and V is TRBV11-2; D might be TRBD1 (5 bases). Trimming left V 1 base short and J 5 bases short, with 11 bases between. This CDR3 has 14 amino acids. Germline CDR1 is SGHAT and CDR2 is FQNNGV. The CDR3 spells CASSLGPGRYGYTF. The CDR3 DNA reads as TGTGCCAGCAGCTTAGGCCCAGGGCGGTATGGCTACACCTTC. The full variable domain, rest sourced from reference TRBV11-2 and TRBJ1-2, is EAGVAQSPRYKIIEKRQSVAFWCNPISGHATLYWYQQILGQGPKLLIQFQNNGVVDDSQLPKDRFSAERLKGVDSTLKIQPAKLEDSAVYLCASSLGPGRYGYTFGSGTRLTVV.

The table lists this clone with a count of one. The chain carries TRBV29-1 and TRBJ2-5; weak D call: TRBD2 (7 bases). V was cut by 4 bases and J by 4 bases, with 16 bases left in between. The CDR3 sequence is 14 residues long. Germline CDR1 SQVTM, CDR2 ANQGSEA. CDR3 bases: TGCAGCGTTGCTGAGGGGGGGTGGGGAGAGACCCAGTACTTC. Translation gives CSVAEGGWGETQYF.